This T cell receptor (beta chain) was recorded in a study of control samples from healthy donors and cancer patients. Trimming pared 2 bases from V and 6 bases from J, leaving 7 bases between. This CDR3 is built from 13 residues. Germline V gives CDR1 MNHEY, CDR2 SVGAGI. Libraries were prepared by immunoSEQ multiplex PCR; TCRdb keeps only in-frame clonotypes and omits some of them. The sample lists a few hundred thousand clones; roughly 90% were seen once. Material for sequencing was PBMCs. V gene TRBV6-5 combines with J gene TRBJ1-4; D might be TRBD1 (5 bases). The sequence was collected from a man between 35 and 55 years old with head and neck cancer. CDR3 residues: CASSYGGDEKLFF. The CDR3 DNA follows: TGTGCCAGCAGTTACGGGGGTGATGAAAAACTGTTTTTT.